This T cell receptor (beta chain) comes out of a study of lung T cells in sarcoidosis with Löfgren's syndrome (dated by TCRdb to about 2017). With regard to the full study: Sarcoidosis was characterized as a granulomatous disease that mainly affects the lungs and features an accumulation of CD4+ T cells in bronchoalveolar lavage fluid. The repertoire analyses focused on Löfgren's syndrome patients. What the research found in general, with its limitations: Multiple Lofgren's syndrome patients were reported to share TRAV12-1 and TRBV2 CDR3 motifs, a finding that suggests public CD4+ TCR repertoires. Analysis of alphabeta pairing showed that TRAV12-1 paired preferentially with TRBV2, and the TCRs formed by this pairing showed CDR3 homology. Recognition of a sarcoidosis-associated antigen was only suggested; the antigen itself remained putative and unidentified. Compared with control subjects, Lofgren's syndrome patients were reported to have TRAV12-1 and TRBV2 as the most expanded V gene segments.

TCR repertoires were profiled from CD4+ T cells obtained by bronchoalveolar lavage. A word on this clonotype: Its antigen is currently not known. Base qualities are missing; no much larger clone stands one base away.

Looking up the germline V gene yields CDR1 SGHRS and CDR2 YFSETQ. Germline trimming amounts to 4 bases on V and 3 bases on J, with 6 as the count of junction bases outside the gene matches. The CDR3 measures 14 amino acids from cysteine to phenylalanine. Here the CDR3 DNA is all that survives: 42 bases in frame from base 1. This sample was sequenced with an Illumina MiSeq. The public reads were quality trimmed at Q25 with fastp and then assembled into clones with MiXCR by TCRdb, keeping productive beta chains. One record per CDR3 amino acid sequence lists the most common genes and DNA. The sample table contains around 9,600 distinct CDR3 sequences; only one count was recorded for 20% of them. The ten largest clonotypes hold under 7.5% of the sample.

The chain is assembled from TRBV5-1 and TRBJ2-7, and TRBD1 aligns with 8 junction nucleotides. Sequenced material: CD4+ T cells from bronchoalveolar lavage. The receptor was derived from a human donor with sarcoidosis (Löfgren's syndrome or another form), or a control subject (not recorded which). The CDR3 corresponds to CASSPRQGSYEQYF. The base sequence is TGCGCCAGCAGCCCGCGACAGGGGAGCTACGAGCAGTACTTC.